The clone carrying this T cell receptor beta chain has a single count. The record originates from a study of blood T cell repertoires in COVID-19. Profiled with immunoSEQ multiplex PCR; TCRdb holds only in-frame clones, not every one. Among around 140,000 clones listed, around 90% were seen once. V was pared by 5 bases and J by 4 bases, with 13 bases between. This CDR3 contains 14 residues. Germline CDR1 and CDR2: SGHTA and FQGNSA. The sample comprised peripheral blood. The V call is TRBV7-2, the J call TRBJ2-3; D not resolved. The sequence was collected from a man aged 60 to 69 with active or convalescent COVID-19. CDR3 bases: TGTGCCAGCAGCCTCACTATTTTCGCAGATACGCAGTATTTT. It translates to CASSLTIFADTQYF.